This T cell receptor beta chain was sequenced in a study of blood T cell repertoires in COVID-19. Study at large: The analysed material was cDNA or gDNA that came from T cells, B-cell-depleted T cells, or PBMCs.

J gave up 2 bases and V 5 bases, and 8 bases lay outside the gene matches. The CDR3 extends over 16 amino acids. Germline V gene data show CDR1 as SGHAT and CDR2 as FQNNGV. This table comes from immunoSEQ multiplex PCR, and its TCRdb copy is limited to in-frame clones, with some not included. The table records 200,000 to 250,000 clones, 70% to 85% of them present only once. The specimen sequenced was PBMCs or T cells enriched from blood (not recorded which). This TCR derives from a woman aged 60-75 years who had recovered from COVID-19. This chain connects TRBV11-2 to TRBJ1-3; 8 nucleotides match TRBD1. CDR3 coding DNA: TGTGCCAGCAGCGGACAGGGTACCTCGACTGGAAACACCATATATTTT. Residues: CASSGQGTSTGNTIYF.